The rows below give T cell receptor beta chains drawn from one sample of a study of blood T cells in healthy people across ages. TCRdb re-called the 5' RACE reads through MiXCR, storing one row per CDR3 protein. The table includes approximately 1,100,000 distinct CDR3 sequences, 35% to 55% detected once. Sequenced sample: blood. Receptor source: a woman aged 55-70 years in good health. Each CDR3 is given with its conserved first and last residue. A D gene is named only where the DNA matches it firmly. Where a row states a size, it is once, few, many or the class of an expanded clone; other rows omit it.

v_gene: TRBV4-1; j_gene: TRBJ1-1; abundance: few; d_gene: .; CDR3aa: CASSQVKGGRTEAFF; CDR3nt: TGCGCCAGCAGCCAAGTCAAAGGGGGTCGCACTGAAGCTTTCTTT
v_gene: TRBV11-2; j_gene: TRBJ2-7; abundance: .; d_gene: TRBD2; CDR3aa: CASSVLGTSGYYEQYF; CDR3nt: TGTGCCAGCAGCGTTCTCGGGACTAGCGGTTACTACGAGCAGTACTTC
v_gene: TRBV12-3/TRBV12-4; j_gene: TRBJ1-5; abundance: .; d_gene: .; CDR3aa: CASSAGPYHQPQHF; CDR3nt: TGTGCCAGCAGCGCCGGGCCTTACCATCAGCCCCAGCATTTT
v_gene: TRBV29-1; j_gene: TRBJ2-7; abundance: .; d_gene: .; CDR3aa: CSVERAGAYEQYF; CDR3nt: TGCAGCGTTGAAAGGGCAGGTGCCTACGAGCAGTACTTC
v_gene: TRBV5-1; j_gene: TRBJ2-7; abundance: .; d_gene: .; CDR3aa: CASRGGGGSYEQYF; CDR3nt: TGCGCCAGCAGGGGCGGCGGTGGGTCCTACGAGCAGTACTTC
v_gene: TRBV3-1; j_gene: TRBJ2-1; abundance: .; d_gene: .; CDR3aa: CASSQGLGNYNEQFF; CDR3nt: TGTGCCAGCAGCCAGGGCTTGGGGAATTACAATGAGCAGTTCTTC
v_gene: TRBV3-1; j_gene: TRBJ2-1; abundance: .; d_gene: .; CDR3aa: CASSRLGVSYNEQFF; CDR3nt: TGTGCCAGCAGCCGGCTCGGGGTATCCTACAATGAGCAGTTCTTC
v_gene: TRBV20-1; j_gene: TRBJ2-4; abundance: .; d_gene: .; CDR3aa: CSAPSVINIQYF; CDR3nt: TGCAGTGCCCCGTCGGTAATAAACATTCAGTACTTC
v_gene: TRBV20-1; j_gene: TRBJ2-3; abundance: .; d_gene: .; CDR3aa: CSANHFDTQYF; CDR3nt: TGCAGTGCTAACCATTTTGATACGCAGTATTTT
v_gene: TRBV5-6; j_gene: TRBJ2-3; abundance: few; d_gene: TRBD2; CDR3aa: CASSQATSRGDTQYF; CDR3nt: TGTGCCAGCAGCCAGGCGACTAGCCGAGGAGATACGCAGTATTTT
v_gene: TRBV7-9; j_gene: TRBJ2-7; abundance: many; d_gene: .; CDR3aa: CASSLGGLGYEQYF; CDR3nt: TGTGCCAGCAGCTTAGGGGGTTTGGGCTACGAGCAGTACTTC
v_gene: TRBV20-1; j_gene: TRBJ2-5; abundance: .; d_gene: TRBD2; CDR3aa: CSARVPSGRQETQYF; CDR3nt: TGCAGTGCTAGAGTTCCTAGCGGGAGGCAAGAGACCCAGTACTTC
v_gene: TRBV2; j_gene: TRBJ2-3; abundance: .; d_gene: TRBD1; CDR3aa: CASSAGQGERDTQYF; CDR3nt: TGTGCCAGCAGTGCGGGACAGGGAGAACGAGATACGCAGTATTTT
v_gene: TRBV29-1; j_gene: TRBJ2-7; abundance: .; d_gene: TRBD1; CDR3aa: CSATRTGGSYEQYF; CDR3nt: TGCAGCGCCACTCGGACAGGGGGCTCCTACGAGCAGTACTTC
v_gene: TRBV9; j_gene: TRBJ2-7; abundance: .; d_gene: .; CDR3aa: CASSEDTFSYNEQYF; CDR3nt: TGTGCCAGCAGCGAAGACACCTTCTCCTACAATGAGCAGTACTTC
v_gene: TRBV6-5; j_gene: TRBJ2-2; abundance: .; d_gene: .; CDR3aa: CASSDKGAGELFF; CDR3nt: TGTGCCAGCAGCGACAAAGGGGCCGGGGAGCTGTTTTTT
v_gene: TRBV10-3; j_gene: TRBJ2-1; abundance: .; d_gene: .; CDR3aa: CVISESIGRGGEQFF; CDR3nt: TGTGTCATCAGTGAGTCGATCGGTCGGGGCGGTGAGCAGTTCTTC
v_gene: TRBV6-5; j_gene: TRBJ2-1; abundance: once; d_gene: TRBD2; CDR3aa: CASSYSILAGGNEQFF; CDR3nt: TGTGCCAGCAGTTACTCGATTTTAGCGGGAGGTAATGAGCAGTTCTTC
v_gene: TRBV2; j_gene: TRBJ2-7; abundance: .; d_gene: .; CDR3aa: CASRVAGISYEQYF; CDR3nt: TGTGCCAGTCGCGTAGCCGGGATCTCCTACGAGCAGTACTTC
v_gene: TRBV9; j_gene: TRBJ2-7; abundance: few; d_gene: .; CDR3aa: CASSVEETAKQYF; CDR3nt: TGTGCCAGCAGCGTAGAGGAGACAGCTAAGCAGTACTTC
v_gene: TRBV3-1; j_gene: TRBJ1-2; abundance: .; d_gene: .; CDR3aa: CASSTARDYGYTF; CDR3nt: TGTGCCAGCAGCACCGCGCGGGACTATGGCTACACCTTC
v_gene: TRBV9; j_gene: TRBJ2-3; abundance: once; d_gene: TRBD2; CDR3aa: CASSVTLGRGTDTQYF; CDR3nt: TGTGCCAGCAGCGTTACCCTGGGGAGGGGCACAGATACGCAGTATTTT
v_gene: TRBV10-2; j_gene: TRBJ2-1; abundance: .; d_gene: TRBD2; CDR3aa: CASSNIAGKINEQFF; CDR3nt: TGCGCCAGCAGTAATATAGCGGGCAAAATCAATGAGCAGTTCTTC
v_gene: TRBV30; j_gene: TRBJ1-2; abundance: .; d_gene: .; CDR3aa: CAGSEGMDYTF; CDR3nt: TGTGCCGGGAGTGAGGGGATGGACTACACCTTC
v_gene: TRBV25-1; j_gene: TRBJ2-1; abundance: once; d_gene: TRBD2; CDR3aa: CASSDATGRNNEQFF; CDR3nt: TGTGCCAGCAGTGATGCGACCGGGAGGAACAATGAGCAGTTCTTC
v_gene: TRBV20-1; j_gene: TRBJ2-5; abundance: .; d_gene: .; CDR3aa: CSARAQTRAGKLSQETQYF; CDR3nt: TGCAGTGCTAGAGCCCAGACTAGGGCGGGAAAACTTTCGCAAGAGACCCAGTACTTC
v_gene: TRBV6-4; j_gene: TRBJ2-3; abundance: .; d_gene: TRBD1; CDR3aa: CASKGTVSTDTQYF; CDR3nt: TGTGCCAGCAAGGGGACAGTCAGCACAGATACGCAGTATTTT
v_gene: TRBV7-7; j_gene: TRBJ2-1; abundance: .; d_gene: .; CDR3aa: CASSRRARDNEQFF; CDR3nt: TGTGCCAGCAGCCGACGTGCGAGGGACAATGAGCAGTTCTTC
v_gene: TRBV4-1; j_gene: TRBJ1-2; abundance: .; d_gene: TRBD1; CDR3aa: CASSQSWGQGVYGYTF; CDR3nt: TGCGCCAGCAGCCAAAGCTGGGGACAGGGAGTCTATGGCTACACCTTC
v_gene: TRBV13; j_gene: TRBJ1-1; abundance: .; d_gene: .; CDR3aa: CASSPQGRSTEAFF; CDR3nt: TGTGCCAGCAGCCCCCAGGGGAGGTCAACTGAAGCTTTCTTT
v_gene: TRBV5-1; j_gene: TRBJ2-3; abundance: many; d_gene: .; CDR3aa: CASSSGPSTDTQYF; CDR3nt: TGCGCCAGCAGTTCGGGACCAAGCACAGATACGCAGTATTTT
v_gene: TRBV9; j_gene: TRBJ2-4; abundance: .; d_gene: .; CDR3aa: CASSPRDPQRAKNIQYF; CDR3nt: TGTGCCAGCAGCCCACGGGACCCCCAGAGAGCCAAAAACATTCAGTACTTC
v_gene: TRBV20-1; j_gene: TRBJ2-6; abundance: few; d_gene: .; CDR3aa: CSANGPHSGANVLTF; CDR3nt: TGCAGTGCCAACGGGCCTCACTCTGGGGCCAACGTCCTGACTTTC
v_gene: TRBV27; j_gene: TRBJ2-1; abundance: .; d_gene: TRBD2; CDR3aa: CASSPRGVGRAGKDEQFF; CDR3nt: TGTGCCAGCAGTCCCCGGGGGGTCGGGAGGGCCGGGAAAGATGAGCAGTTCTTC
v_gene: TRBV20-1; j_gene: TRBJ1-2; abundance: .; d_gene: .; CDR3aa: CSARDRGSSNYGYTF; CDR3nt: TGCAGTGCTAGAGATCGGGGGTCCTCTAACTATGGCTACACCTTC
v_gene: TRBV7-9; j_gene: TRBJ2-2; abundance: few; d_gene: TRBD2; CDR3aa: CASSSLAGSNTGELFF; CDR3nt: TGTGCCAGCAGCTCTTTAGCGGGAAGTAACACCGGGGAGCTGTTTTTT
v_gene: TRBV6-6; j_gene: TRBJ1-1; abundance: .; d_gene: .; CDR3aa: CASTSTTGKTEAFF; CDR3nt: TGTGCCAGCACATCGACAACGGGGAAAACTGAAGCTTTCTTT
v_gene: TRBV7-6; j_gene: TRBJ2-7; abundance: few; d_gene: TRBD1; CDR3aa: CASSYPGTGAYEQYF; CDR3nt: TGTGCCAGCAGCTACCCGGGGACAGGTGCCTACGAGCAGTACTTC
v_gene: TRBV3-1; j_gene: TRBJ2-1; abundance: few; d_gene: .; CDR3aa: CASRGISRANNEQFF; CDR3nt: TGTGCCAGCAGGGGTATTTCTAGGGCCAATAATGAGCAGTTCTTC
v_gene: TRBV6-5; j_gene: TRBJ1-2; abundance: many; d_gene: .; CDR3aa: CASKRGIRQSYTF; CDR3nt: TGTGCCAGTAAGAGGGGGATTCGGCAGAGCTACACCTTC
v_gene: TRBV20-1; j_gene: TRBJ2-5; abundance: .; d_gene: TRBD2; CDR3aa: CSASGLAGSAQETQYF; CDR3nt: TGCAGTGCTAGTGGACTAGCGGGAAGCGCTCAAGAGACCCAGTACTTC
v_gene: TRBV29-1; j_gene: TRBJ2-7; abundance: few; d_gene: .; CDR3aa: CSVEVAGTSSYEQYF; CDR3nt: TGCAGCGTTGAAGTAGCAGGGACAAGCTCCTACGAGCAGTACTTC
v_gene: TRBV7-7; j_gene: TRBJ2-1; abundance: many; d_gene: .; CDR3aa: CASSLGLGSGDEQFF; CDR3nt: TGTGCCAGCAGCTTAGGACTGGGGAGTGGCGATGAGCAGTTCTTC
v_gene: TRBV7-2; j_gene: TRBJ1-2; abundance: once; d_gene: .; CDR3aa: CASSVVEAESFGYTF; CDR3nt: TGTGCCAGCAGCGTAGTAGAGGCAGAGTCTTTTGGCTACACCTTC
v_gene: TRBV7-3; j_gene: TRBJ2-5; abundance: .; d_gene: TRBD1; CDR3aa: CASSRDRGEAQYF; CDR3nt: TGTGCCAGCAGCCGCGACAGGGGAGAGGCCCAGTACTTC
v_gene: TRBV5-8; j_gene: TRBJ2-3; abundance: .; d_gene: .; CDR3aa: CASSLGGEREYF; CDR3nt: TGTGCCAGCAGCTTGGGCGGCGAAAGAGAGTATTTT
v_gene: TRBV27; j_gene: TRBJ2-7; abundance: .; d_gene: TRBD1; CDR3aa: CASSVRQGVASYEQYF; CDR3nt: TGTGCCAGCAGTGTTCGACAGGGGGTAGCTTCCTACGAGCAGTACTTC